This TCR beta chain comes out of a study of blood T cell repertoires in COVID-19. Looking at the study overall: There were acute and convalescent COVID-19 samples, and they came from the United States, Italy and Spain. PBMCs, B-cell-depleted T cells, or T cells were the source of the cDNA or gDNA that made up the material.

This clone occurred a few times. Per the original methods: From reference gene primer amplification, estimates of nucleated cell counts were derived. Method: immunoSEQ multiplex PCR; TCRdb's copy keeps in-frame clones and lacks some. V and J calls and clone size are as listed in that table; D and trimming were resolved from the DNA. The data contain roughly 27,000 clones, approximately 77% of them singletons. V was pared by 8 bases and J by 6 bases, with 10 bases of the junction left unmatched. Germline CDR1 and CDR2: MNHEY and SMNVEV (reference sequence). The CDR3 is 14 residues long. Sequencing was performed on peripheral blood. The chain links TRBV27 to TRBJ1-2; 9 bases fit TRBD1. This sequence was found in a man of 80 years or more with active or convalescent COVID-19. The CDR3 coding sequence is TGTGCCAGCTCCCCCTTTACAGGGGGCGATGGCTACACCTTC. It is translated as CASSPFTGGDGYTF.